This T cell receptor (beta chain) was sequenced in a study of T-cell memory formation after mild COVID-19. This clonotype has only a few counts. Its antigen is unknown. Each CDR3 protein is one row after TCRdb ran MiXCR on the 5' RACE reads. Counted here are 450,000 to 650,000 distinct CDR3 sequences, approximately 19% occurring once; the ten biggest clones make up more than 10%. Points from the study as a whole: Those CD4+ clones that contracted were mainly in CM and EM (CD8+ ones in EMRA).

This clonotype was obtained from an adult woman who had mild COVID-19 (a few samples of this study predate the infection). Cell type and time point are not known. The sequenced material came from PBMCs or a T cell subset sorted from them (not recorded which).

Here the CDR3 DNA reads TGTGCCAGCAGTTTAGTGAATGGACAAAAACTGTTTTTT. This codes for CASSLVNGQKLFF. V usage is TRBV12-3 or TRBV12-4 and J usage is TRBJ1-4, with D unresolved. V lost 1 base to trimming and J lost 9 bases, with 9 bases between them. The CDR3 is made up of 13 amino acids.